This note documents a single T cell receptor beta chain sequence. As yet, its antigen is unknown. The data were taken from a study of vaccination effects on CD4 cells after COVID-19. Pools of viral peptides were used by the ViraFEST assay to expand antigen-specific CD4+ T cells ahead of sequencing. Following 10 days of culture, CD4+ T cells were isolated. All participants had two doses of either the BNT162b2 or mRNA-1273 vaccine. Each well held about 2 million PBMC cultured with roughly 9.7 ug/ml peptides and 10 IU/ml IL-2. Assay: immunoSEQ multiplex PCR; the TCRdb copy retains only in-frame clones and omits some. Altogether tens of thousands of clones are present, around 81% being singletons, with the ten largest covering around 6%. Germline assignment: CDR1 MNHEY and CDR2 SMNVEV (reference sequence). CDR3 length: 15 amino acids. The V and J ends lost 0 bases and 10 bases, in that order; junction bases with no gene match: 7.

The receptor was derived from a human donor who received a COVID-19 vaccine. Some clones in this sample may be carry-over from other donors' samples. The chain recombines TRBV27 with TRBJ1-1; 11 nucleotides align to TRBD1. The specimen comprised CD4+ T cells from PBMCs cultured with SARS-CoV-2 spike peptides, sampled after COVID-19 vaccination. This chain's CDR3 is CASSLSGTGGIGAFF. The CDR3, as DNA: TGTGCCAGCAGTTTATCGGGGACAGGGGGTATAGGAGCTTTCTTT.